These T cell receptor beta chains were read from a single sample in a study of response to subunit inactivated influenza vaccine. TCRdb re-called the RT-PCR reads with MiXCR, one entry per CDR3 protein. This sample has roughly 570,000 distinct CDR3 sequences, with roughly 15% found just once. The source was PBMCs from blood, collected roughly 12 days after vaccination. The receptor source for this set is a middle-aged man who received an inactivated influenza vaccine. CDR3s include the opening cysteine and the closing phenylalanine or tryptophan. D genes are given only for firm matches. Where a row states a size, it is once, few, many or the class of an expanded clone; other rows omit it.

CATSRVTRMGEYNEQFF	TGTGCCACCAGCAGAGTCACCCGCATGGGCGAGTACAATGAGCAGTTCTTC	TRBJ2-1	-	TRBV15	few
CASSPRERSYNEQFF	TGTGCCAGCAGCCCGAGGGAGAGGTCCTACAATGAGCAGTTCTTC	TRBJ2-1	-	TRBV5-5	once
CASSLGAGGLGGELFF	TGTGCCAGCAGCTTAGGCGCGGGAGGCTTGGGCGGGGAGCTGTTTTTT	TRBJ2-2	TRBD2	TRBV7-2	few
CASSRTANEKLFF	TGTGCCAGCAGCAGGACAGCGAATGAAAAACTGTTTTTT	TRBJ1-4	-	TRBV12-3/TRBV12-4	-
CASRANRQGSWYF	TGTGCCAGCAGAGCTAACCGACAGGGCTCGTGGTACTTC	TRBJ2-4	TRBD1	TRBV3-1	-
CASSLVGGARTEAFF	TGTGCCAGCAGCTTAGTTGGGGGGGCCCGAACTGAAGCTTTCTTT	TRBJ1-1	-	TRBV7-8	-
CASSYGEGSGTYEQYF	TGTGCCAGCAGTTACGGAGAGGGGAGCGGCACCTACGAGCAGTACTTC	TRBJ2-7	-	TRBV6-5	few
CASSVTLQFSGNTIYF	TGTGCCAGCAGCGTGACTTTACAGTTCTCTGGAAACACCATATATTTT	TRBJ1-3	-	TRBV9	-
CSVEDLVGSGETQYF	TGCAGCGTTGAAGATCTAGTGGGGTCCGGAGAGACCCAGTACTTC	TRBJ2-5	-	TRBV29-1	few
CASSLATGGGQPQHF	TGTGCCAGCAGCTTGGCGACAGGGGGCGGTCAGCCCCAGCATTTT	TRBJ1-5	TRBD1	TRBV5-6	-
CASRDSPNTEAFF	TGTGCCAGCAGGGACAGCCCGAACACTGAAGCTTTCTTT	TRBJ1-1	-	TRBV7-3	-
CASEGGNEQFF	TGTGCCAGCGAGGGGGGGAATGAGCAGTTCTTC	TRBJ2-1	-	TRBV6-5	few
CASSFAGGPAFF	TGTGCCAGCAGCTTTGCAGGGGGACCAGCTTTCTTT	TRBJ1-1	TRBD1	TRBV6-2/TRBV6-3	-
CSVDRQETQYF	TGCAGCGTTGACCGCCAAGAGACCCAGTACTTC	TRBJ2-5	-	TRBV29-1	many
CASSLVLQTEAFF	TGTGCCAGCAGCTTAGTTCTTCAAACTGAAGCTTTCTTT	TRBJ1-1	-	TRBV7-8	many
CASSRDRDSYEQYF	TGTGCCAGCAGCCGAGACAGGGACTCCTACGAGCAGTACTTC	TRBJ2-7	TRBD1	TRBV7-2	-
CASSLGPGLDNEQFF	TGCGCCAGCAGCTTGGGTCCGGGTCTCGACAATGAGCAGTTCTTC	TRBJ2-1	-	TRBV5-1	many
CASSGRQALAGNTIYF	TGTGCCAGCAGTGGACGACAGGCTCTGGCTGGAAACACCATATATTTT	TRBJ1-3	-	TRBV25-1	many
CSVARTTTSTDTQYF	TGCAGCGTTGCTCGGACGACTACTAGCACAGATACGCAGTATTTT	TRBJ2-3	-	TRBV29-1	few
CASSLPTTSSEQYF	TGTGCCAGCAGCCTACCAACGACTAGTTCCGAGCAGTACTTC	TRBJ2-7	-	TRBV7-9	-
CASTARQNNNSPLHF	TGTGCCAGTACCGCGCGACAGAACAATAATTCACCCCTCCACTTT	TRBJ1-6	-	TRBV19	few
CSDSGDAPLSYNEQFF	TGCAGTGATAGCGGGGATGCCCCTCTCTCCTACAATGAGCAGTTCTTC	TRBJ2-1	TRBD2	TRBV20-1	-
CASSPRNREETQYF	TGCGCCAGCAGCCCTAGGAACAGGGAAGAGACCCAGTACTTC	TRBJ2-5	-	TRBV5-1	few
CASSQPRNSPLHF	TGTGCCAGCAGCCAACCCAGGAATTCACCCCTCCACTTT	TRBJ1-6	-	TRBV4-2	-
CASSEGRVTEAFF	TGTGCCAGCAGTGAAGGGAGGGTTACTGAAGCTTTCTTT	TRBJ1-1	-	TRBV6-1	-
CASSLLASLSKNIQYF	TGTGCCAGCAGTTTATTGGCCAGCCTGTCCAAAAACATTCAGTACTTC	TRBJ2-4	-	TRBV12-3/TRBV12-4	-
CASSLLAGRTGELFF	TGCGCCAGCAGCTTGCTGGCAGGGCGGACCGGGGAGCTGTTTTTT	TRBJ2-2	-	TRBV5-1	few